Presented here are 10 T cell receptor beta chains from one specimen sequenced in a study of post-analysis software for immune sequencing data. Tagging with unique molecular identifiers was a feature of the TCR beta cDNA libraries. TCRdb passed the PCR reads through MiXCR, listing each CDR3 protein once. The data show under 900,000 distinct CDR3 sequences, about 53% seen once. Their recognized antigens are unknown. Findings and limits, study-wide: Five TRBV segments, including TRBV5-6, TRBV5-1 and TRBV20-1, were more frequent in patients than controls.

Sequenced sample: blood. The receptors stem from a girl between 5 and 17 years old with multiple sclerosis.

The chain carries TRBV7-8 and TRBJ1-4, with D perhaps matching TRBD1 (5 bases). Trimming took 5 bases from V and 0 from J, leaving 13 bases between them. The CDR3 is 16 amino acids. From germline, CDR1 is SGHVS and CDR2 FQNEAQ. CDR3 DNA sequence: TGTGCCAGCAGCCCTCGATGGGGGTCAACTAATGAAAAACTGTTTTTT. This codes for CASSPRWGSTNEKLFF.

This clonotype appeared a few times. This chain connects TRBV2 to TRBJ2-1; D possibly uses TRBD1 or TRBD2 (5 bases each). The CDR3 is 15 amino acids. Germline CDR1 and CDR2: SNHLY and FYNNEI. The V end lost 5 bases, the J end lost 7 bases, and 18 bases lay between the germline ends. CDR3 in amino acids: CASSIIGLGLNEQFF. The CDR3 DNA is TGTGCCAGCAGTATCATAGGACTGGGGCTGAATGAGCAGTTCTTC. The full variable domain, in which reference TRBV2 and TRBJ2-1 provide the parts outside the CDR3, is EPEVTQTPSHQVTQMGQEVILRCVPISNHLYFYWYRQILGQKVEFLVSFYNNEISEKSEIFDDQFSVERPDGSNFTLKIRSTKLEDSAMYFCASSIIGLGLNEQFFGPGTRLTVL.

V usage is TRBV15 and J usage is TRBJ2-1; D might be TRBD1 or TRBD2, each matching 6 bases. V was pared by 4 bases and J by 6 bases, with 16 bases between. The length of the CDR3 is 15 residues. CDR1 LNHNV and CDR2 YYDKDF come from the germline V gene (reference sequence). The DNA for the CDR3 is TGTGCCACCAGCACCCGACAGGAGGGGGGCAATGAGCAGTTCTTC. Residues: CATSTRQEGGNEQFF.

This clonotype showed up just a few times. The chain is built from TRBV6-4 and TRBJ1-2; 8 bases are shared with TRBD1. CDR3 length: 15 residues. From germline, CDR1 is MRHNA and CDR2 SNTAGT. J lost 4 bases, V lost 4 bases, and 8 bases had no gene match. Written as DNA, the CDR3 is TGTGCCAGCAGTGCCGGCACAGGGGGGTCCTATGGCTACACCTTC. The encoded protein is CASSAGTGGSYGYTF.

This chain uses TRBV12-5 with TRBJ2-7, with 7 bases aligning to TRBD1. Germline CDR1 is LGHNT and CDR2 is FRNRAP. The trim removed 6 bases at V and 0 bases at J, leaving 8 bases unmatched. This CDR3 spans 15 amino acids. The CDR3, as DNA: TGTGCTAGTGGCCAGGGACAGAGAAGCTCCTACGAGCAGTACTTC. This codes for CASGQGQRSSYEQYF.

V usage is TRBV11-1 and J usage is TRBJ1-2; D not resolved. This CDR3 is built from 14 residues. Germline CDR1 is SGHAT and CDR2 is FQDESV (reference sequence). Trimming took 0 bases from V and 7 from J, leaving 12 bases between them. The DNA of the CDR3 is TGTGCCAGCAGCTTAGCGACGGCAGCGGCTGGCTACACCTTC. Translation gives CASSLATAAAGYTF.

This chain connects TRBV5-1 to TRBJ2-1; 8 positions match TRBD2. This CDR3 is 12 amino acids long. Per the germline V gene, CDR1 is SGHRS and CDR2 is YFSETQ. J gave up 5 bases and V 5 bases, and 0 bases lay outside the gene matches. CDR3 coding DNA: TGCGCCAGCAGGCGGGGGGACAATGAGCAGTTCTTC. Its protein is CASRRGDNEQFF.

There are a few counts of this clonotype. This chain connects TRBV12-3 or TRBV12-4 to TRBJ2-3; TRBD2 matches 10 bases. Trimming cost V 4 bases and J 4 bases; bases outside gene matches: 2. This CDR3 spans 14 amino acids. DNA of the CDR3: TGTGCCAGCAGTTACAGCGGGAGGGCAGATACGCAGTATTTT. It yields the protein CASSYSGRADTQYF.

V gene TRBV5-1 combines with J gene TRBJ2-5, with a weak D call TRBD2 (6 bases). With 4 bases removed from V and 1 base from J, the gap between germline ends came to 14 bases. The V gene's germline CDR1 is SGHRS and CDR2 YFSETQ. This CDR3 is built from 15 residues. CDR3 residues: CASSPGGAFQETQYF. Here the CDR3 DNA reads TGCGCCAGCAGCCCTGGCGGGGCCTTCCAAGAGACCCAGTACTTC.

V gene TRBV6-5 combines with J gene TRBJ1-2; no clear D. With 7 bases removed from V and 6 bases from J, the gap between germline ends came to 12 bases. CDR3 length equals 12 residues. Germline CDR1 reads MNHEY; CDR2 reads SVGAGI. CDR3 sequence: CASIGETDGYTF. DNA for the CDR3: TGTGCCAGCATCGGGGAAACGGATGGCTACACCTTC.